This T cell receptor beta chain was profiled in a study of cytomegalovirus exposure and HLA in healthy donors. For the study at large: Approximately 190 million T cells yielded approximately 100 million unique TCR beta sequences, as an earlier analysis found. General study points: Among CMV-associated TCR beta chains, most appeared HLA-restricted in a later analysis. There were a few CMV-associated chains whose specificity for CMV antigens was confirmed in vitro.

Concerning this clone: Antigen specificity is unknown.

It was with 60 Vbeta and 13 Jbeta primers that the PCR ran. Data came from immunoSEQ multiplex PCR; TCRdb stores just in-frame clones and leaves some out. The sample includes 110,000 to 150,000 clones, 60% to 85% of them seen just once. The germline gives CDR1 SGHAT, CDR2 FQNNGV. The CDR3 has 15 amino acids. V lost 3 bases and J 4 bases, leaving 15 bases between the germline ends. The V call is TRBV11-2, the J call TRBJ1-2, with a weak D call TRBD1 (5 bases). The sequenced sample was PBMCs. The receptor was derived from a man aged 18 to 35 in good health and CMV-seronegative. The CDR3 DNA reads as TGTGCCAGCAGCTTTTCGGCAGATGGGGCCTATGGCTACACCTTC. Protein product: CASSFSADGAYGYTF.